This TCR beta chain was observed in a study of PD-1 blockade in classical Hodgkin lymphoma (TCRdb year 2020). A note on the overall study: Nivolumab dosing was 3 mg/kg intravenously every 2 weeks, continuing until either disease progression or unacceptable toxicity. The study used TCR beta sequencing and CyTOF to define a peripheral blood immune signature of response to PD-1 blockade in classical Hodgkin lymphoma.

The Qiagen DNeasy kit was used to extract genomic DNA both from unsorted PBMCs and from the negatively selected CD4+ and CD8+ fractions. TCR beta CDR3 regions were subjected to amplification by immunoSEQ multiplex PCR with primers that anneal to V and J segments. A synthetic immune receptor repertoire was used to minimize amplification bias, and remaining bias was computationally removed after sequencing. In the authors' own workflow: Custom Python scripts were used to quantify repertoire diversity as the Shannon entropy index. The unsorted, CD4+ and CD8+ repertoires were each analyzed separately, with the exception of combined analyses, where CD4+ and CD8+ sequences were merged in silico. Clonal expansion was defined as a frequency increase of at least 2-fold after treatment compared with C1D1, and clones undetected at baseline were assigned a pseudocount of 0.5. Singleton clones were defined as clones with 0 or 1 copy at C1D1, and non-singleton clones were defined as clones with 2 or more copies. Clones expanded in unsorted samples were assigned a CD4+, CD8+ or unknown annotation through matching of protein sequences in sorted samples from the same patient. Wilcoxon tests on paired samples were used to test diversity changes from C1D1 to C4D1. The table comes from immuneACCESS by way of TCRdb, which keeps in-frame sequences with V and J called. Part of the clones is missing from these tables; in studies checked, under half for an unresolved V gene and the rest for unknown reasons. V and J calls and clone size are as listed in that table; D and trimming were resolved from the DNA. This sample lists about 25,000 clones; 69% were detected once. The leading ten clones occupy approximately 3.4% of the sample.

The full study reports these points: The study covered only a single clinical trial cohort, and the causes of the repertoire differences, possibly disease activity or prior therapy, were still not defined. A significant rise by C4D1 was seen in CD4+ but not CD8+ TCR diversity (p=0.0027 vs p=0.16), with the rise being most apparent in complete responders (p=0.02). Lower diversity was observed in patients in whom nivolumab was started less than 1 year after ASCT, and these patients were excluded from later analyses so that confounding by immune reconstitution would be avoided. Trial patients with a complete response had baseline diversity similar to that of newly diagnosed patients, while partial responders and progressors had significantly lower diversity. Baseline TCR diversity was reported to be lower in newly diagnosed patients than in healthy donors and to be lower still in relapsed/refractory patients.

This specimen's time point label, interpreted: cycle 1 day 1 (C1D1), immediately before nivolumab initiation. Every trial patient had relapsed after autologous stem cell transplantation, and cohorts A, B and C differed in prior brentuximab vedotin exposure. The trial cohort included 50 to 70 patients with relapsed/refractory classical Hodgkin lymphoma, and each patient had a best overall response of complete response, partial response or progressive disease. Trial patients were treated with single-agent nivolumab in the multi-cohort phase II CheckMate 205 trial. An independent review committee assessed best overall response by applying the 2007 International Working Group response criteria. Trial PBMCs were obtained immediately prior to nivolumab initiation (C1D1) and on therapy at cycle 2 day 1 and cycle 4 day 1. Peripheral blood was collected in 8 mL Vacutainer Cell Preparation Tubes, from which PBMCs were isolated by centrifugation and then cryopreserved.

This clone is categorized as medium-sized (0.01 to 0.1%). The target of this receptor is not known. Nothing much larger sits one base from this clone, and base qualities are not available. From its cysteine to its phenylalanine, the CDR3 spans 16 amino acids. The CDR3 DNA has 48 bases and is translated from base 1. A distance of 12 bases separates the germline ends of V and J, which lose 3 bases and 0 bases respectively. This receptor was obtained from a human donor with classical Hodgkin lymphoma. Here the sequenced sample was peripheral blood mononuclear cells (PBMCs), taken at baseline. The V gene is TRBV23-1 and the J gene is TRBJ2-4, and possibly TRBD1, on 6 matching bases. TRBV23-1 is marked as an open reading frame, function uncertain. The DNA sequence is as follows: TGCGCCAGCAGTCAGCCAGGGGTCATAGCCAAAAACATTCAGTACTTC. Translation gives CASSQPGVIAKNIQYF.